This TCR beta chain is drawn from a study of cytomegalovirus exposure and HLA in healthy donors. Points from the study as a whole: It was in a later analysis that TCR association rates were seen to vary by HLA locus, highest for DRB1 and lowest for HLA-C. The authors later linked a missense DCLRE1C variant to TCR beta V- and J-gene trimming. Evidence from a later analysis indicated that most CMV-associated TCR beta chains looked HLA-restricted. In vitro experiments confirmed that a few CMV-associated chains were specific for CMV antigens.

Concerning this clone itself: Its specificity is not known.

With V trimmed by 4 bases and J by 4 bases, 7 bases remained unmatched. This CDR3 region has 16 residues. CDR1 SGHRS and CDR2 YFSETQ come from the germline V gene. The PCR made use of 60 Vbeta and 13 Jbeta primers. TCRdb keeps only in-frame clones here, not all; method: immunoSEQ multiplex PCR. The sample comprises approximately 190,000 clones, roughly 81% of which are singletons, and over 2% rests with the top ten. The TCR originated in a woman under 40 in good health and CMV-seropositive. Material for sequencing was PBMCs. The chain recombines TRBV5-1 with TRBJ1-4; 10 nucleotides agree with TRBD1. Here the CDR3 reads CASSGGQGTGNEKLFF. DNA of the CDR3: TGCGCCAGCAGCGGGGGACAGGGGACGGGTAATGAAAAACTGTTTTTT.